This T cell receptor beta chain was obtained from a study of T cells after posttransplantation cyclophosphamide. Study observations and caveats: Later post-transplant blood repertoires were often dominated by donor CD8+ memory clones. Recipient CMV seropositivity and CMV reactivation strongly tracked TRB clonality.

Cyclophosphamide on days +3 and +4 followed busulfan-fludarabine conditioning and a marrow graft. This clone was observed many times. Its antigen is unidentified. Assay: immunoSEQ multiplex PCR; the TCRdb copy retains only in-frame clones and omits some. Altogether approximately 13,000 clones were found in the sample, and no singletons occur. This CDR3 has 15 amino acids. After removal of 5 bases from V and 7 bases from J, the junction contained 7 bases not matched to a gene. Germline V gene sequence: CDR1 SGHAT, CDR2 FQNNGV. The material sequenced was PBMCs, taken 950 to 1,200 days after allogeneic stem cell transplant with posttransplant cyclophosphamide. This chain joins TRBV11-2 and TRBJ2-1, with 11 bases that match TRBD2. The TCR was taken from a female patient in her thirties or forties who received an allogeneic stem cell transplant from a related donor, was CMV-positive, and had no GVHD. Some T cells may be provided by the graft donor. The CDR3 loop reads CASSLSGGAINEQFF. The CDR3 DNA sequence: TGTGCCAGCAGCCTTAGCGGGGGGGCCATAAATGAGCAGTTCTTC.